Sequencing of this T cell receptor beta chain was carried out in a study of blood T cell repertoires in COVID-19. About the research overall: COVID-19 samples collected from the United States, Italy and Spain covered acute and convalescent phases. PBMCs, B-cell-depleted T cells, or T cells provided the cDNA or gDNA that made up the material.

In the source study's methods: Amplified reference gene primers provided the basis for estimating nucleated cell counts. The table came from immunoSEQ multiplex PCR; TCRdb's copy has only in-frame clones and leaves some out. The D gene and trimming were derived from the DNA, and the V and J assignments and clone size from that table. The data show 110,000 to 150,000 clones, roughly 90% seen once. Looked up from germline, CDR1 is SGHTA and CDR2 is FQGNSA. CDR3 size: 15 residues. V lost 5 bases, J lost 4 bases, and 7 bases stayed unmatched. Sequencing was carried out using peripheral blood. The V and J genes are TRBV7-2 and TRBJ1-3, with 8 bases that match TRBD1. The receptor's source is a man in his 70s with acute or convalescent COVID-19. The CDR3 reads CASSPQGALGNTIYF. The DNA of the CDR3 is TGTGCCAGCAGCCCGCAGGGGGCGCTAGGAAACACCATATATTTT.